The T cell receptor beta chain described here comes from a study of blood T cell repertoires in COVID-19. Assay: immunoSEQ multiplex PCR; the TCRdb copy retains only in-frame clones and omits some. The top ten clones hold approximately 8.7% of a sample with some 150,000 clones, 82% of them seen once. This clone appeared a single time. The V end was cut by 0 bases, the J end by 3 bases, with 8 bases between. The CDR3 runs to 14 residues. CDR1 is MNHEY and CDR2 is SVGEGT in the germline V gene. The sequenced sample was peripheral blood. J is TRBJ1-1 and V is TRBV6-2 or TRBV6-3; possibly TRBD1 for D (5 bases). This TCR derives from a woman aged 70-85 years with acute or convalescent COVID-19. CDR3 DNA: TGTGCCAGCAGTTACTCGGGGCCTTACACTGAAGCTTTCTTT. It codes for CASSYSGPYTEAFF.